This T cell receptor beta chain was sequenced for a study of PD-1 blockade in classical Hodgkin lymphoma. Germline loops: CDR1 MGHRA, CDR2 YSYEKL. The CDR3 loop spans 16 amino acids. Trimming left V 3 bases short and J 5 bases short, with 16 bases between. The table came from immunoSEQ multiplex PCR; TCRdb's copy has only in-frame clones and leaves some out. The sample has 100,000 or so clones; roughly nine tenths are singletons. Noted time point: cycle 4 day 1 (C4D1), after less than 7 weeks of nivolumab. In every patient, relapse followed autologous stem cell transplantation, while exposure to brentuximab vedotin differed.

Sequencing used peripheral blood mononuclear cells (PBMCs), obtained before the fourth cycle of nivolumab. The TCR comes from a human donor with classical Hodgkin lymphoma. The chain recombines TRBV4-1 with TRBJ1-4, with D tentatively TRBD1 (5 bases). CDR3 in amino acids: CASSHLPGPQNEKLFF. The DNA for the CDR3 is TGCGCCAGCAGCCATCTACCGGGACCCCAAAATGAAAAACTGTTTTTT.